The TCR beta chain described here comes from a study of blood T cells in healthy people across ages. Study-wide points: Diversity was higher, and naive CD4+ cells more numerous, in long-lived donors than in aged donors.

With regard to this clonotype: Its antigen remains unidentified.

The CDR3 loop spans 14 amino acids. The V gene lost 4 bases and the J gene lost 2 bases, with 12 bases spanning the gap. CDR1 and CDR2 (germline): SGHVS, FNYEAQ. A second about 6 to 12 cycle PCR used barcoded and J-beta primers. TCRdb re-called the 5' RACE reads with MiXCR, one entry per CDR3 protein. This table holds about 1.8 million distinct CDR3 sequences, roughly 52% found once. Sequencing input: blood. V is TRBV7-6 and J is TRBJ2-7; perhaps TRBD1 as D (6 bases). The TCR sequence derives from a woman aged 40 to 50 in good health. The CDR3 protein is CASSSYRDAYEQYF. The CDR3 DNA is TGTGCCAGCAGCTCCTACAGGGACGCCTACGAGCAGTACTTC.